This T cell receptor (beta chain) was found in a study of CD8 T cells in ankylosing spondylitis. V was pared by 2 bases and J by 9 bases, with 10 bases of the junction left unmatched. Germline CDR1 and CDR2: SNHLY and FYNNEI. There are 16 residues in the CDR3. In its sample, this clonotype was seen many times. TCRdb called the 5' RACE reads again in MiXCR, with one record for every CDR3 protein. The sample includes about 69,000 distinct CDR3 sequences, roughly 5.2% of them seen just once. Specimen: blood, either unsorted or a sorted T cell fraction (not recorded which). J is TRBJ2-5 and V is TRBV2; 12 nucleotides align to TRBD1. The clonotype originates from a male donor with ankylosing spondylitis or in good health (not recorded which). The CDR3 coding sequence is TGTGCCAGCAGTGAATCCGGGACAGGGGGCAAGAGGGCCCAGTACTTC. Translated, it gives CASSESGTGGKRAQYF.